Given below is one T cell receptor beta chain in context. The antigen is unknown. Germline CDR1 is ENHRY and CDR2 is SYGVKD. The CDR3 has 16 amino acids. V was cut by 0 bases and J by 0 bases, with 9 bases left in between. The entry originates in a study of shared clonotypes between healthy human individuals. Across the study: Researchers assigned three CD4 naive, three CD4 memory, two CD8 naive and one CD8 memory plate to each donor.

General study findings and limits: Even with large depth, rarefaction showed that sorted-subset sequencing was incomplete. Expectations were that clonotype sharing among donors would be affected by sequencing depth.

CD4+ cells were split into CD45RA+ naive and CD45RA-negative memory subsets. Assay: immunoSEQ multiplex PCR; the TCRdb copy retains only in-frame clones and omits some. The table shows roughly 2 million clones, with approximately 94% occurring only once. The receptor was isolated from a man younger than 30 in good health. The specimen was naive CD4+ T cells sorted from blood. Subset: CD45RA+ positively selected. J is TRBJ2-1 and V is TRBV10-3, with no clear D. Here the CDR3 reads CAISESGPSSYNEQFF. The CDR3 DNA reads TGTGCCATCAGTGAGTCAGGACCGAGCTCCTACAATGAGCAGTTCTTC.